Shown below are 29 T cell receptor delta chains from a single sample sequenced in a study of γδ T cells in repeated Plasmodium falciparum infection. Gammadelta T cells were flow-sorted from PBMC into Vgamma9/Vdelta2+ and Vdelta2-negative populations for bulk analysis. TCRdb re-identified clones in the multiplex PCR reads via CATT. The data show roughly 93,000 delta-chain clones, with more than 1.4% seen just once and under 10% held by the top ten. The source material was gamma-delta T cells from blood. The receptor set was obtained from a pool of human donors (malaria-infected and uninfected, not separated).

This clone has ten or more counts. The CDR3 spells CALGVGWGMSGTDKLIF. The CDR3 DNA sequence: TGTGCTCTTGGGGTAGGCTGGGGGATGTCGGGCACCGATAAACTCATCTTT. The V call is TRDV1, the J call TRDJ1, with 9 bases aligning to TRDD3. With 4 bases clipped from V and 1 base from J, the junction kept 10 bases outside the gene matches. Germline lookup yields CDR1 TSWWSYY and CDR2 QGS. CDR3 size: 17 residues.

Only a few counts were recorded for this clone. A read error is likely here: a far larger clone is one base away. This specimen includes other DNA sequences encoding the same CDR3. The CDR3, as DNA: TGTGCTCTTGGGGAACTAGAGGAAGTGCCCATGCCCTACTGGTACACCGATAAGCTCATCTTT. This codes for CALGELEEVPMPYWYTDKLIF. The J gene is uncalled and the V gene is TRDV1; TRDD3, the table's D call, lacks a check against the DNA. Germline values: CDR1 TSWWSYY, CDR2 QGS. The CDR3 sequence is 21 residues long.

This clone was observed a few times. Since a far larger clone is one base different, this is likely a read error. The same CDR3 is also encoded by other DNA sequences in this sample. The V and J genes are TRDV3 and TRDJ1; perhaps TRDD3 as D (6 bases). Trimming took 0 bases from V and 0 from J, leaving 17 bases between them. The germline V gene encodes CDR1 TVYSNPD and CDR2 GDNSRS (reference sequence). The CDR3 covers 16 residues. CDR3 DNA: TGTGCCTTTAGCGGAGGAGGATACTCCTACACCGATAAACTCATCTTT. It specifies CAFSGGGYSYTDKLIF.

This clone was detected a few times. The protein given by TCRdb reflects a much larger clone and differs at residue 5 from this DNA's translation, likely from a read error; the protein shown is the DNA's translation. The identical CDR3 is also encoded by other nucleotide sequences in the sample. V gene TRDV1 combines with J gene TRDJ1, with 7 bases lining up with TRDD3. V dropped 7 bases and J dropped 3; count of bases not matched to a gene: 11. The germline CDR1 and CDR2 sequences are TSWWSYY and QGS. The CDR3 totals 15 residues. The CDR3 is CALEDDGDKADKLIF. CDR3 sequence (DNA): TGTGCTCTTGAGGATGACGGGGATAAGGCCGATAAACTCATCTTT.

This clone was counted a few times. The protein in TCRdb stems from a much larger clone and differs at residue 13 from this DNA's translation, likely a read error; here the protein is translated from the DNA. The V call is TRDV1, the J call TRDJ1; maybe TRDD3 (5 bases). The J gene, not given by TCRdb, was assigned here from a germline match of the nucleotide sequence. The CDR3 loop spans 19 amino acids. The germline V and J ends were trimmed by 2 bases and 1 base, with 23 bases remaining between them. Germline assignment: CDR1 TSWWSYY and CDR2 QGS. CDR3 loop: CALGETWGPSGKCTDKLIF. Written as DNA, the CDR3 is TGTGCTCTTGGGGAAACGTGGGGTCCCTCAGGGAAGTGCACCGATAAACTCATCTTT.

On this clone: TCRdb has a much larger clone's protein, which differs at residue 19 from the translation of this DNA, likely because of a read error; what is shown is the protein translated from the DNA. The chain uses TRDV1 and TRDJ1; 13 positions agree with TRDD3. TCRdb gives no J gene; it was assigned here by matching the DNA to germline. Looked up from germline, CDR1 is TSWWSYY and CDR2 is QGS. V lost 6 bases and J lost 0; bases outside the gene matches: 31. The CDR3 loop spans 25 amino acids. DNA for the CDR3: TGTGCTCTTGGTATCGACTTTCTGAGGTCCATTACTGGGGGATACGCACCAGGCCACACCGATAAACTCATCTTT. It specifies CALGIDFLRSITGGYAPGHTDKLIF.

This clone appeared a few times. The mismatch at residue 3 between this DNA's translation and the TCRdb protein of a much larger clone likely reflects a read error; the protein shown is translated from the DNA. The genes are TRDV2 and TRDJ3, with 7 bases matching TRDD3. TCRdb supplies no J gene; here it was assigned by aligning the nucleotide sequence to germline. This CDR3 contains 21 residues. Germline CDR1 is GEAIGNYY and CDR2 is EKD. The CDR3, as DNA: TGTGCCCGTGACAAAGTAGCTCCCGGGGGATCTAGCTCCTGGGACACCCGACAGATGTTTTTC. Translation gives CARDKVAPGGSSSWDTRQMFF.

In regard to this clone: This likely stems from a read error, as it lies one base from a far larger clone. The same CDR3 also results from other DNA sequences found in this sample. The chain's CDR3 is CACDGVLGQGTDKLIF. The CDR3 nucleotides read TGCGCCTGTGACGGCGTACTGGGGCAGGGCACCGATAAACTCATCTTT. V is TRDV2 and J is TRDJ1, with 7 bases fitting TRDD3. TCRdb supplies no J gene; here it was assigned by aligning the nucleotide sequence to germline. Germline V CDR1 and CDR2: GEAIGNYY, EKD. The CDR3 runs 16 residues.

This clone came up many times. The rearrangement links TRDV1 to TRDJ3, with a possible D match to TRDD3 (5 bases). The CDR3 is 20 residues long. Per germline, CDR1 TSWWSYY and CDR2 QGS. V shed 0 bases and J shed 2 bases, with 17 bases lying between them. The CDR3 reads CALGELSRGGHPWDTRQMFF. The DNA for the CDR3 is TGTGCTCTTGGGGAACTATCCCGGGGGGGGCACCCCTGGGACACCCGACAGATGTTTTTC.

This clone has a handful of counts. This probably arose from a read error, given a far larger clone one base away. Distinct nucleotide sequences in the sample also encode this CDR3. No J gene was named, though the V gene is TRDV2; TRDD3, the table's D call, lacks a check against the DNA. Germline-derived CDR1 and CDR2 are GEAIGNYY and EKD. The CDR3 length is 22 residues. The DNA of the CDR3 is TGTGCCTGTGAAACCTCGCCCTCGTACTGGGGGATACGCGTTCCCGACACCGATAAACTCATCTTC. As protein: CACETSPSYWGIRVPDTDKLIF.

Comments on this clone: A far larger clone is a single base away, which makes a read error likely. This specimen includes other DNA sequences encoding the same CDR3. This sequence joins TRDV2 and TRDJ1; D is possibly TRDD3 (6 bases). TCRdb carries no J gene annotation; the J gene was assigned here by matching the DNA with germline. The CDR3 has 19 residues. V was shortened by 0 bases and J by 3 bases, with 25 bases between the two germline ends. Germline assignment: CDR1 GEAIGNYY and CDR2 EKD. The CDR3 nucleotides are TGTGCCTGTGACACCGAAGTCGGATGGGGGCCCCGTGGCCCCGATAAACTCATCTTT. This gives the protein CACDTEVGWGPRGPDKLIF.

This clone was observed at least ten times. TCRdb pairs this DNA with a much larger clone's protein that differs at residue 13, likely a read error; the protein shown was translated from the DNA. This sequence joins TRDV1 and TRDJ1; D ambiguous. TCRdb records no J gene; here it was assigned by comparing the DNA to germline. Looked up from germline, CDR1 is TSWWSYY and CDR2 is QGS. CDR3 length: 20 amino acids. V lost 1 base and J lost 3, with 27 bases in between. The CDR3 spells CALGEPANVLHIPGPDKLIF. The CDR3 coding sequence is TGTGCTCTTGGGGAACCAGCTAACGTCCTCCACATACCGGGTCCCGATAAACTCATCTTT.

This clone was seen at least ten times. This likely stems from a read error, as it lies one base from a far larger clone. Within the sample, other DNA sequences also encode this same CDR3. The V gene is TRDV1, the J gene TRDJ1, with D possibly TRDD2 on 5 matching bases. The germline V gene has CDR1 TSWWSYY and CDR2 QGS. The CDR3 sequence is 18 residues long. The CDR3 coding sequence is TGTGCTCTTGGGATCGGACCTACGCGCCTACCTTACACCGATAAGCTCATCTTT. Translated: CALGIGPTRLPYTDKLIF.

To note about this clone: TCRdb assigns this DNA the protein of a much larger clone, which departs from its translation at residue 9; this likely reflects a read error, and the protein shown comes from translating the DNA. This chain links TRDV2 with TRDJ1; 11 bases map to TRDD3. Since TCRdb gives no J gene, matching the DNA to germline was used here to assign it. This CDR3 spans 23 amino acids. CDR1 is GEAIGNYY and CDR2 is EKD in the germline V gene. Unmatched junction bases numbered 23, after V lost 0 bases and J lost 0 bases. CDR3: CACDTGSHPLNTGGYPYTDKLIF. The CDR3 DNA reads TGTGCCTGTGACACCGGTTCCCACCCCCTTAATACTGGGGGATATCCGTACACCGATAAACTCATCTTT.

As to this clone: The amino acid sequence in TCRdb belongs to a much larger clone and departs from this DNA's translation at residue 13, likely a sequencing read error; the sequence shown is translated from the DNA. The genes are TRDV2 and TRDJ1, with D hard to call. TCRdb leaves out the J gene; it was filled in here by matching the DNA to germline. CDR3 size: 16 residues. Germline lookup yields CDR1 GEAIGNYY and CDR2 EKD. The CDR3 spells CACDTVSDRYTDELIF. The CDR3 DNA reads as TGTGCCTGTGACACCGTATCCGATAGGTACACCGATGAACTCATCTTT.

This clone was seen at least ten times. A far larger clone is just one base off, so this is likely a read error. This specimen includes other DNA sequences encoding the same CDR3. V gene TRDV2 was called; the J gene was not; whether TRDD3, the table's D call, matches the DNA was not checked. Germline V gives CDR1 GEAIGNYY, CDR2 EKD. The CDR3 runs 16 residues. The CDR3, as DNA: TGTGCCTGTGACATAATTGGGGTGGGAGAGACAGCACAGCTCTTCTTT. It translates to CACDIIGVGETAQLFF.

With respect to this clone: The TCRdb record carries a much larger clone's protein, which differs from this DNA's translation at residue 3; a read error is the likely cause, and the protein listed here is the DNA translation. CDR3 sequence (DNA): TGTGCTCCTGGGGAACCTTCCTGGTACTGGGGGATACGGATGATACTCATCTTT. Its translation: CAPGEPSWYWGIRMILIF. The chain is built from TRDV1 and TRDJ1; TRDD3 aligns across 13 bases. This CDR3 is built from 18 residues. The germline V gene has CDR1 TSWWSYY and CDR2 QGS.

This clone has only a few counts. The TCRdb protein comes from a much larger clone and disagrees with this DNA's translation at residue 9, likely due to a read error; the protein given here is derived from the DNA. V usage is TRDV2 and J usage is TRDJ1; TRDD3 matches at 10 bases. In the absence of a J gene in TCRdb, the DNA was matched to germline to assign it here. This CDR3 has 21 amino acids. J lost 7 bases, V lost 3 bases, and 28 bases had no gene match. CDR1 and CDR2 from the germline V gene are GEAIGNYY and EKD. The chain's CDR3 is CACDDAFYIGGYSPSSPKLIF. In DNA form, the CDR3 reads TGTGCCTGTGACGACGCATTCTATATTGGGGGATACAGCCCCTCGTCTCCTAAACTCATCTTT.

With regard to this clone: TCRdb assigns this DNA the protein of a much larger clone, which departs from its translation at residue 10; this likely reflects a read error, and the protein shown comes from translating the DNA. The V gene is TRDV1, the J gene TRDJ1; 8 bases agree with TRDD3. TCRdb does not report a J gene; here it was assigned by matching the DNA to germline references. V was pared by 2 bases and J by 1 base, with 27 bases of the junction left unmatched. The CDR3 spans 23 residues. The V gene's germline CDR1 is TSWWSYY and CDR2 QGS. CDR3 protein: CALGEKSALLNYWGQRSTDKLIF. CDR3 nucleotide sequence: TGTGCTCTTGGGGAAAAATCGGCCCTTCTGAACTACTGGGGGCAAAGGTCCACCGATAAACTCATCTTT.

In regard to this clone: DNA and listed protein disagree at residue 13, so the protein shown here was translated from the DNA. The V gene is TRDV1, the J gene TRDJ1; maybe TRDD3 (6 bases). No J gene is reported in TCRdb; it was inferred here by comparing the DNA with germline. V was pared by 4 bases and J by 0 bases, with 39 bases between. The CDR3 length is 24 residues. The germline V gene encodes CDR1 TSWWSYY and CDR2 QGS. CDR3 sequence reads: CALGVNFPNPDWWILERNTDKLIF. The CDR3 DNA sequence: TGTGCTCTTGGGGTGAACTTCCCAAACCCTGACTGGTGGATACTTGAGCGGAACACCGATAAACTCATCTTT.

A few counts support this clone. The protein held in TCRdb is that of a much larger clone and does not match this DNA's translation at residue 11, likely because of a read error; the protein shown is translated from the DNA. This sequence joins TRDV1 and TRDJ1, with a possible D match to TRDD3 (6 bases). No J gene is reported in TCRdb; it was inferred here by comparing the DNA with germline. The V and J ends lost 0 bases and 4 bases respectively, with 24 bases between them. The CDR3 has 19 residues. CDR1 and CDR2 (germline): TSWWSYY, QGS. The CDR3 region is CALGELGSWGVRDGDKLIF. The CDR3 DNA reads TGTGCTCTTGGGGAACTGGGTTCTTGGGGGGTACGAGACGGCGATAAACTCATCTTT.

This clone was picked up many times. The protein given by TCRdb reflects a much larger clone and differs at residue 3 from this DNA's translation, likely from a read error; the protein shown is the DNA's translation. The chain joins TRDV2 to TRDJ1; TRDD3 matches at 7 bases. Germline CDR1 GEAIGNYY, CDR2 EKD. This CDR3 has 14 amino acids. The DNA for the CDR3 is TGTGCCCGTGACCCTATTACTGGGGCCGATAAACTCATCTTT. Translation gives CARDPITGADKLIF.

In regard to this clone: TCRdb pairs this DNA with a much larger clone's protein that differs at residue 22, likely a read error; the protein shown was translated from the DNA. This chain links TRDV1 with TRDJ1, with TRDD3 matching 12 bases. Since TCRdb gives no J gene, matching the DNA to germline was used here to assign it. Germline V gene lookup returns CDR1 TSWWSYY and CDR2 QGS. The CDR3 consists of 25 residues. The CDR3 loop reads CALGGTHGSNYWGIPPSLYTDRLIF. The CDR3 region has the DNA TGTGCTCTTGGGGGTACCCACGGGAGCAACTACTGGGGGATACCCCCATCCTTGTACACCGATAGACTCATCTTT.

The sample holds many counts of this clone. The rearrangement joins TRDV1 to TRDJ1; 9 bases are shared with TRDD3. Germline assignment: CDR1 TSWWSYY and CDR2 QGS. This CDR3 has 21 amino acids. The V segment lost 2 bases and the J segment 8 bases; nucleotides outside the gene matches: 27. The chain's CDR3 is CALGEAPKAGDTRQTNMKLIF. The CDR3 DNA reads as TGTGCTCTTGGGGAAGCTCCTAAGGCGGGGGATACCCGACAAACGAACATGAAACTCATCTTT.

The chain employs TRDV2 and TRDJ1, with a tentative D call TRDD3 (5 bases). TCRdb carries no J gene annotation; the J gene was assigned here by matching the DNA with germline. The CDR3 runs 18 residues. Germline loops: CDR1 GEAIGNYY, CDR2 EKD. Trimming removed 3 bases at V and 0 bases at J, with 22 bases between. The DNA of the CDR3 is TGTGCCTGTGACGCCATAGGGGGGGCCCTCCTTTACACCGATAAACTCATCTTT. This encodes CACDAIGGALLYTDKLIF.

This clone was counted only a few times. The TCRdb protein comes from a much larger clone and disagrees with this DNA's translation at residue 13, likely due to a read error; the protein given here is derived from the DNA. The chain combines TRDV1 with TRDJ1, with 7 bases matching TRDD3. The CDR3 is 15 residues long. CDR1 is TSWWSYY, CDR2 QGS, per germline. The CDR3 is CALGEGRLGGGKHIF. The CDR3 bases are TGTGCTCTTGGGGAAGGTAGGCTGGGGGGAGGTAAACACATCTTT.

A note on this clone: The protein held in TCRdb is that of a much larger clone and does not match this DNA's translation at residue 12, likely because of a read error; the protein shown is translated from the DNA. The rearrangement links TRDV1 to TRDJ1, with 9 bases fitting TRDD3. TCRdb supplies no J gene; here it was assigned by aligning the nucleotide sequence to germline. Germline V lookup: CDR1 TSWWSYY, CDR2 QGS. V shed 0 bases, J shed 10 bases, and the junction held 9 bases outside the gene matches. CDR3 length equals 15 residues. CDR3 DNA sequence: TGTGCTCTTGGGGAACTACCCCGTCACTGGGGGAGACTCATCTTT. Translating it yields CALGELPRHWGRLIF.

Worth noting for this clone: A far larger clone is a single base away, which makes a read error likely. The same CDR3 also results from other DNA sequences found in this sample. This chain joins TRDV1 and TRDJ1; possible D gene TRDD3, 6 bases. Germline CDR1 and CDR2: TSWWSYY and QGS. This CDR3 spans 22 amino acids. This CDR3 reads CALGELSPAYAWRIPYTDKLIF. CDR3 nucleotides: TGTGCCCTTGGGGAACTTTCGCCTGCCTACGCCTGGAGGATACCGTACACCGATAAACTCATCTTT.

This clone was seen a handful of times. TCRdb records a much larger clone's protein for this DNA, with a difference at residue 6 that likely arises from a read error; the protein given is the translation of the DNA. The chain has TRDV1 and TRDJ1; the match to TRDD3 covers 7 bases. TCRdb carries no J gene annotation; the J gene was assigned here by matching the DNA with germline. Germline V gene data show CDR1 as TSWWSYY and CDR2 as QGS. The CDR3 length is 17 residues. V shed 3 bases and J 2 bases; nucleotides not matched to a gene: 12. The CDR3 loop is CALGDVITVLGTDKLIF. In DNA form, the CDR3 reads TGTGCTCTTGGGGACGTTATAACCGTACTGGGGACCGATAAACTCATCTTT.